Listed below are T cell receptor beta chains from one sample, sequenced in a study of cytotoxic CD8 clonotypes in ibrutinib-treated CLL. Profiling relied on immunoSEQ multiplex PCR, and the TCRdb table lists in-frame clones only, not all of them. The table includes some 63,000 clones, just over 90% detected once. The sample here was PBMCs, taken after 12 months of ibrutinib treatment. The receptor set was obtained from a human donor with chronic lymphocytic leukemia. CDR3s leave out the opening cysteine and the closing phenylalanine or tryptophan.

TRBJ2-7,TRBV11-2,ASRGGLPSYEQY
TRBJ2-2,TRBV7-3,ASRPSLAGGELF
TRBJ1-5,TRBV27,VSSPWGGDQPQH
TRBJ2-7,TRBV7-3,ASSLRAPISRQGPYEQY
TRBJ2-3,TRBV10-3,AISGTPSTDTQY
TRBJ1-4,TRBV7-8,ASSSGDRGLFVPEKLF
TRBJ1-5,TRBV15,ATSRGRDSNQPQH
TRBJ1-4,TRBV10-3,AIRAGGDEKLF
TRBJ1-3,TRBV7-3,ASSLNRAGNTIY
TRBJ2-7,TRBV28,ASSLFSVYEQY
TRBJ1-2,TRBV29-1,SAYLGQGSGYT
TRBJ2-2,TRBV10-1,ATRILQNTGELF
TRBJ1-4,TRBV7-6,ASSSMDRMNEKLF
TRBJ2-1,TRBV7-9,ASSDRDRIYNEQF
TRBJ1-1,TRBV9,ASSVVRTTEAF
TRBJ2-5,TRBV7-3,ASSFDGRQTQY
TRBJ1-1,TRBV28,ASSPRWGPTEAF
TRBJ2-7,TRBV28,ASSSRFENSYEQY
TRBJ2-7,TRBV5-4,ASSLVGGETSYEQY
TRBJ1-1,TRBV28,ASSSFVTEAF
TRBJ1-1,TRBV4-1,ASSQEPVITEAF
TRBJ1-1,TRBV19,ASRNRASGSEAF